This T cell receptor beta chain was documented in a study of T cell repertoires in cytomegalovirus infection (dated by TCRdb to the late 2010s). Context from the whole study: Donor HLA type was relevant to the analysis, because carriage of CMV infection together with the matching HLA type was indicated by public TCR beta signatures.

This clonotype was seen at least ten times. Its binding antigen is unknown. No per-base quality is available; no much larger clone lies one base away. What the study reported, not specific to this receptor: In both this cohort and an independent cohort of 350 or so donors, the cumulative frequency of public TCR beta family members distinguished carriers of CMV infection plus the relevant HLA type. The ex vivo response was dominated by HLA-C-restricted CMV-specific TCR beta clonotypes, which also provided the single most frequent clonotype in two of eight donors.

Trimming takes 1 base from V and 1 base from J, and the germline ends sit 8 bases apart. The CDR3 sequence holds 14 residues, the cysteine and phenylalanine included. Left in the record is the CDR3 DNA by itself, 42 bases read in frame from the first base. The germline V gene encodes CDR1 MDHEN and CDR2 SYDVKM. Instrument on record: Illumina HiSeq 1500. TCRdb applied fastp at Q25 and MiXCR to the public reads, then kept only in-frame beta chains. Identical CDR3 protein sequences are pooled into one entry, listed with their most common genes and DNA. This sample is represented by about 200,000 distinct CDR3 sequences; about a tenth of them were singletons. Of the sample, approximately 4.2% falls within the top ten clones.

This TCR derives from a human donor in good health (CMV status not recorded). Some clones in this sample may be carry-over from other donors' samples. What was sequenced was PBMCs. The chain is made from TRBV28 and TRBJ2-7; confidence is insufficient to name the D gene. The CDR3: CASSLFAGSYEQYF. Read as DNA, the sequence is TGTGCCAGCAGTTTATTCGCAGGATCCTACGAGCAGTACTTC.